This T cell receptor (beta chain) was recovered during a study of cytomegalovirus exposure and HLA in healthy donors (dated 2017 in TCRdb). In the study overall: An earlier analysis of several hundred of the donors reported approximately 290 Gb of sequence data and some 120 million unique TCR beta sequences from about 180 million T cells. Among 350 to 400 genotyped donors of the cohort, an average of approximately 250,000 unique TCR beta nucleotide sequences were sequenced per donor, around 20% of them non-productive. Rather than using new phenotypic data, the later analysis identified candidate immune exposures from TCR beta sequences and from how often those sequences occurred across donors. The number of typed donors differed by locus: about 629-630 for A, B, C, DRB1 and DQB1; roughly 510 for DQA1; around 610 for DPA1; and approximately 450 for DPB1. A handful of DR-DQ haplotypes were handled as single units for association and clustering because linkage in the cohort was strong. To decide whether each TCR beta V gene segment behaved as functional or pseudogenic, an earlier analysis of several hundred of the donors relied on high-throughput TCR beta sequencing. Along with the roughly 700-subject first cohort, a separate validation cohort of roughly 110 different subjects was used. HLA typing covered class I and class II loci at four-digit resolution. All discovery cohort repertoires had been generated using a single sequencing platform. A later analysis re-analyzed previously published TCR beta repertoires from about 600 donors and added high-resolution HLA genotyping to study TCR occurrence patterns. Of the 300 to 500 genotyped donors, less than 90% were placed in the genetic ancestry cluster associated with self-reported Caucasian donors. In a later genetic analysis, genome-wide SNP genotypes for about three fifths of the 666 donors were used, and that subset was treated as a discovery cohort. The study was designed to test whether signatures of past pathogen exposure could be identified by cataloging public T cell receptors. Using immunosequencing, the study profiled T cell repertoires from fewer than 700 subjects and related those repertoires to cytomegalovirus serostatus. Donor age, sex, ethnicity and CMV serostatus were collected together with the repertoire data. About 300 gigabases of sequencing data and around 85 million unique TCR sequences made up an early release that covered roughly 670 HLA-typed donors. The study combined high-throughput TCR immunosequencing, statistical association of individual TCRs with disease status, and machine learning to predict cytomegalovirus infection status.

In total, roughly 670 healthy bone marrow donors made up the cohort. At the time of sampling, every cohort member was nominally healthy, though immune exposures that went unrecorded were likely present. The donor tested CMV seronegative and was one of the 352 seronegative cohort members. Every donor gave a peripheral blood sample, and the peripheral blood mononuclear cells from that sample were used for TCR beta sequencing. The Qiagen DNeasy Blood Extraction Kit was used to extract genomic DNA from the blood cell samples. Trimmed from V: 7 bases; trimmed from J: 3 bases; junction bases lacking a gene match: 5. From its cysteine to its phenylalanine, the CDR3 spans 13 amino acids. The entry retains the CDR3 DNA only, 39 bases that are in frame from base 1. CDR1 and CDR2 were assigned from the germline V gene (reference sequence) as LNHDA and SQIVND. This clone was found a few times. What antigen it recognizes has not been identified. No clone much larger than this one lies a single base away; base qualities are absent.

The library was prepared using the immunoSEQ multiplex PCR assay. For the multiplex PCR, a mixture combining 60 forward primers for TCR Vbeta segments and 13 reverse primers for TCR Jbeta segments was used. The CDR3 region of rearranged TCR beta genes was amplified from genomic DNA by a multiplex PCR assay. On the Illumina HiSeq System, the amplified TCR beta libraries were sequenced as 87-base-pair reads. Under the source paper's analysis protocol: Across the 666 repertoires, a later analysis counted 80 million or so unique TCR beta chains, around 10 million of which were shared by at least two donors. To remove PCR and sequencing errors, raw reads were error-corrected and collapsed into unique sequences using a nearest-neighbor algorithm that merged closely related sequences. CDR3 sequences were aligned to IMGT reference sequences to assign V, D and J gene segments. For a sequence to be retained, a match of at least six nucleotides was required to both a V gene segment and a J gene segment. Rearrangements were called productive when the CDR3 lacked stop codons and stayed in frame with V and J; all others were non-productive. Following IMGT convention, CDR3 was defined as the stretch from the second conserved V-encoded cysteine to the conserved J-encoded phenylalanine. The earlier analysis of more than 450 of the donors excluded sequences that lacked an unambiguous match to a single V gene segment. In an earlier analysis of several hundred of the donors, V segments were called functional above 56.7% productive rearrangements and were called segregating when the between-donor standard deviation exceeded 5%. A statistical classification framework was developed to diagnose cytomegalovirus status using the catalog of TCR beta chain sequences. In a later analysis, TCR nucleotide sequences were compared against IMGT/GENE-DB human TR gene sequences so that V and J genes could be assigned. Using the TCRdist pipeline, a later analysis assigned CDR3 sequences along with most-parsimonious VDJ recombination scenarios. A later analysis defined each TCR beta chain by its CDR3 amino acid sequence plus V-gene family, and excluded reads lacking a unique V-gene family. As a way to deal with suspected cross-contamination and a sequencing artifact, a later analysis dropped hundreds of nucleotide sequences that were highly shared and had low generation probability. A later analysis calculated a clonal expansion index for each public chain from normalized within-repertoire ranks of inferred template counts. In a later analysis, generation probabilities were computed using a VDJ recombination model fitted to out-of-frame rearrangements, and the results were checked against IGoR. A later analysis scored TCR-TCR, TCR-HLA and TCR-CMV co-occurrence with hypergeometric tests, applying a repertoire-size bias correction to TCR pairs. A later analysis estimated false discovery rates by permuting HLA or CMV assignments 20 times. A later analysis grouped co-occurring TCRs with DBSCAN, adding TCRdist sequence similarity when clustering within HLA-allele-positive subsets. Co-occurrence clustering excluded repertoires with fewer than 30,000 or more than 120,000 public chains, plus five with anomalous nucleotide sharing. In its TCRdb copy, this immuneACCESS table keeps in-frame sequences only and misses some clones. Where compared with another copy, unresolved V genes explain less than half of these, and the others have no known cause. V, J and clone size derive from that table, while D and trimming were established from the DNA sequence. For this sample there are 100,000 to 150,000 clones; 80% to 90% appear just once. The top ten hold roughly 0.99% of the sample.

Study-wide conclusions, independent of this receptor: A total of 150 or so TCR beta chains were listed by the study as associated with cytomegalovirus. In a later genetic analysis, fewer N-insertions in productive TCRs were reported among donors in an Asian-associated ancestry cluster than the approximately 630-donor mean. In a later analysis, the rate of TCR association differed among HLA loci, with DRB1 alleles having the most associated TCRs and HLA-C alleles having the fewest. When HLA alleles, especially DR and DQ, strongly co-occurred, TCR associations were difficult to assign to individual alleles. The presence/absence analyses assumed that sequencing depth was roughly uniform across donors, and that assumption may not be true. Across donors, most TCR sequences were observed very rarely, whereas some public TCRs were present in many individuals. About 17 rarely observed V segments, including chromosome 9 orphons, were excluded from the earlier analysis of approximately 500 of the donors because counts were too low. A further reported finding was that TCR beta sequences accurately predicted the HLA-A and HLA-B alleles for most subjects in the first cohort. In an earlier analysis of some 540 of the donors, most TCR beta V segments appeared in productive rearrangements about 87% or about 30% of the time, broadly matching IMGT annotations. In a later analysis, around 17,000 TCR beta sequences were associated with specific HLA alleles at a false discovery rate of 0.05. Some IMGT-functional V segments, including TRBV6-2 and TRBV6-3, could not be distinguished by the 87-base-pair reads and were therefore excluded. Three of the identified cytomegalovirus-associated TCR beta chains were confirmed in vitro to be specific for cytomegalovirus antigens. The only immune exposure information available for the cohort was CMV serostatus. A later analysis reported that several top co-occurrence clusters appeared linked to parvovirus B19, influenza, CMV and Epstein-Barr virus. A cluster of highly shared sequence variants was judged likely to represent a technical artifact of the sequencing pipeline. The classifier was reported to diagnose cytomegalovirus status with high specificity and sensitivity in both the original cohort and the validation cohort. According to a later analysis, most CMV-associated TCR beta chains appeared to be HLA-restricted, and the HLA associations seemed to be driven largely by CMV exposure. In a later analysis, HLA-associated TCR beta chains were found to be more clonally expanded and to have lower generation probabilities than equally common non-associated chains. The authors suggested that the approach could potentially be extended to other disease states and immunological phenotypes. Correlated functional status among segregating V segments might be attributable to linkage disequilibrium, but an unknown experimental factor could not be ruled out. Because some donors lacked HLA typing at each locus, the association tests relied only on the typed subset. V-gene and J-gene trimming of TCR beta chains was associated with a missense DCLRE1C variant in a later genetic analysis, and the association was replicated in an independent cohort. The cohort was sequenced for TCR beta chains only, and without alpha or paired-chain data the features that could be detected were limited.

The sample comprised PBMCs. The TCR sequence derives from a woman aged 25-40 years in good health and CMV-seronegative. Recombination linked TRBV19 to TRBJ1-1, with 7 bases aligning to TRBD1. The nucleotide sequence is TGTGCCAGTAACAGGGGTTTTTACACTGAAGCTTTCTTT. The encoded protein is CASNRGFYTEAFF.